Described below is a single T cell receptor (beta chain) sequence and its context. Its antigen is unknown. The sample is drawn from a study of cytomegalovirus exposure and HLA in healthy donors. V dropped 5 bases and J dropped 7 bases, with 14 bases sitting between them. Per the germline V gene, CDR1 is MNHEY and CDR2 is SVGAGI. The CDR3 has 13 amino acids. Only in-frame clones appear in the TCRdb table, and some are missing; sequencing was by immunoSEQ multiplex PCR. The table records some 50,000 clones, 93% of them present only once. Notes on the study in general: Subsequent analysis found a tendency for first-cohort TCR clusters to co-occur within the 90 to 150 validation repertoires. Most TCR sequences were seen very rarely across donors, but some public TCRs occurred in many. A list of approximately 160 TCR beta chains associated with cytomegalovirus was given. There were a few CMV-associated chains whose specificity for CMV antigens was confirmed in vitro.

This sequence originates from a young woman in good health and CMV-seronegative. The chain has TRBV6-5 and TRBJ1-1; perhaps TRBD1 as D (6 bases). Sequenced: PBMCs. The CDR3: CASSQTGRIEAFF. For the CDR3, the DNA is TGTGCCAGCAGTCAAACAGGGAGAATTGAAGCTTTCTTT.